The rows below give T cell receptor beta chains drawn from one sample of a study of blood T cell repertoires in COVID-19. Generated by immunoSEQ multiplex PCR, the TCRdb table keeps only in-frame clones and is missing some. This repertoire shows roughly 440,000 clones, approximately 90% found once; its top ten account for over 9.5%. Specimen: peripheral blood. The origin of the receptors is a woman aged 50 to 65 with COVID-19, enrolled during active disease. CDR3s include the opening cysteine and the closing phenylalanine or tryptophan. Fields, in order: CDR3 length, V gene, J gene, clone size, D gene, CDR3 DNA, CDR3 protein. A D gene is named only where the DNA matches it firmly. Size is omitted from some rows. Given values are once, few, many or a class for expanded clones.

12	TRBV28	TRBJ1-1	-	-	TGTGCCAGCAGCGTCGTGTACACTGAAGCTTTCTTT	CASSVVYTEAFF
17	TRBV2	TRBJ2-3	once	TRBD2	TGTGCCAGCAGTGAACGGGGTAGCGGGGAGGCCACAGATACGCAGTATTTT	CASSERGSGEATDTQYF
11	TRBV5-1	TRBJ2-7	once	-	TGCGCCAGCAGCCTGGACGGCAGGTTGTACTTC	CASSLDGRLYF
15	TRBV15	TRBJ1-1	-	-	TGTGCCACCAGCCCGGGGAAGGCTATGAACACTGAAGCTTTCTTT	CATSPGKAMNTEAFF
15	TRBV6-1	TRBJ2-3	-	TRBD2	TGTGCCAGCAGTGAAAGAGCGGGGAGCACAGATACGCAGTATTTT	CASSERAGSTDTQYF
12	TRBV29-1	TRBJ1-1	-	TRBD1	TGCAGCGAAGGGGGCATCGGCAATGAAGCTTTCTTT	CSEGGIGNEAFF
15	TRBV5-4	TRBJ1-2	-	TRBD1	TGTGCCAGCAGCCCTGAGACAGGGGCCTACTATGGCTACACCTTC	CASSPETGAYYGYTF
14	TRBV27	TRBJ2-1	-	TRBD1	TGTGCCAGCAGTAACAGGGGACCCTACAATGAGCAGTTCTTC	CASSNRGPYNEQFF
15	TRBV4-2	TRBJ2-7	-	TRBD1	TGTGCCAGCAGCCAAGATGGGACAGGAGCCTACGAGCAGTACTTC	CASSQDGTGAYEQYF
15	TRBV4-1	TRBJ1-1	-	TRBD1	TGCGCCAGCAGCCAAGGACAGGGGGCGCACACTGAAGCTTTCTTT	CASSQGQGAHTEAFF
16	TRBV4-2	TRBJ1-2	-	-	TGTGCCAGCAGCCAAGAAATCCTACAGCAGGCCTATGGCTACACCTTC	CASSQEILQQAYGYTF
18	TRBV10-1	TRBJ2-3	-	TRBD2	TGCGCCAGCAGTGACCCGGGGACTAGCGGGGGGGCCACAGATACGCAGTATTTT	CASSDPGTSGGATDTQYF
14	TRBV28	TRBJ1-6	-	-	TGTGCCAGCAGTTGGGCGGGGGCGAATTCACCCCTCCACTTT	CASSWAGANSPLHF
15	TRBV7-9	TRBJ1-2	-	TRBD1	TGTGCCAGCAGCTCCCTACAGGGGCTCGTTGGGAGCTACACCTTC	CASSSLQGLVGSYTF
14	TRBV7-8	TRBJ2-7	-	-	TGTGCCAGCAGCTTAGACCGTAGCTCCTACGAGCAGTACTTC	CASSLDRSSYEQYF
14	TRBV27	TRBJ2-3	-	-	TGTGCCAGCAGTTTACCCGAACGGGCAGATACGCAGTATTTT	CASSLPERADTQYF
13	TRBV11-2	TRBJ2-7	-	-	TGTGCCAGCAGCGTAGGACTGTCCACAGAGCAGTACTTC	CASSVGLSTEQYF
17	TRBV27	TRBJ2-2	-	TRBD1	TGTGCCAGCAGTTCACCGCCTCCGGGACAGGGGACCGGGGAGCTGTTTTTT	CASSSPPPGQGTGELFF
13	TRBV9	TRBJ2-7	few	-	TGTGCCAGCAGCCCTGACGGAGGCTACGAGCAGTACTTC	CASSPDGGYEQYF
16	TRBV3-1/TRBV3-2	TRBJ1-1	-	-	TGTGCCAGCAGCCAAGACTCAGGCTTGTCAGGCGCTGAAGCTTTCTTT	CASSQDSGLSGAEAFF
14	TRBV10-2	TRBJ1-2	-	-	TGCGCCAGCACCCAAGGGGACACTAACTATGGCTACACCTTC	CASTQGDTNYGYTF
16	TRBV7-2	TRBJ1-3	-	-	TGTGCCAGCAGCTTAGTTGGGGGGAGCTCTGGAAACACCATATATTTT	CASSLVGGSSGNTIYF
17	TRBV6-2/TRBV6-3	TRBJ2-7	-	TRBD2	TGTGCCAGCAGTTACGGTTGGGGGGAGGGTCGGTCCTACGAGCAGTACTTC	CASSYGWGEGRSYEQYF
12	TRBV30	TRBJ2-1	-	-	TGTGCCTGGAGTGTTTTCGACAATGAGCAGTTCTTC	CAWSVFDNEQFF
15	TRBV5-1	TRBJ1-2	-	-	TGCGCCAGCAGCTTGGCGGACAGCAGGATCTATGGCTACACCTTC	CASSLADSRIYGYTF
12	TRBV29-1	TRBJ2-7	-	TRBD1	TGCAGCGTTGGGGACAGGGGGAACGAGCAGTACTTC	CSVGDRGNEQYF
15	TRBV5-1	TRBJ1-3	-	-	TGCGCCAGCAGCTTACAGCATAACTCTGGAAACACCATATATTTT	CASSLQHNSGNTIYF
13	TRBV2	TRBJ1-2	-	-	TGTGCCAACCTCAGGGCTTCTAACTATGGCTACACCTTC	CANLRASNYGYTF
15	TRBV28	TRBJ2-3	-	-	TGTGCCAGCAGTTTGCCCAGCGGCCTCACAGATACGCAGTATTTT	CASSLPSGLTDTQYF
13	TRBV19	TRBJ1-2	-	-	TGTGCCAGTAGGACCGTCGGGGATTATGGCTACACCTTC	CASRTVGDYGYTF
15	TRBV4-1	TRBJ2-4	-	TRBD1	TGCGCCAGCAGCCAAGAGGGGGACAGGGGCCCACTCCAGTACTTC	CASSQEGDRGPLQYF
14	TRBV7-3	TRBJ2-3	-	-	TGTGCCAGCAGCTCGCAGAACAGGGCAGATACGCAGTATTTT	CASSSQNRADTQYF
13	TRBV30	TRBJ1-4	-	-	TGTGCCTGGAGTCCACAGGCCAATGAAAAACTGTTTTTT	CAWSPQANEKLFF
13	TRBV6-2/TRBV6-3	TRBJ1-2	-	TRBD1	TGTGCCAGCTGCCCGTCAGGGGGCTATGGCTACACCTTC	CASCPSGGYGYTF
16	TRBV30	TRBJ1-2	-	TRBD1	TGTGCCTGGACCCCCCCATGGGTGGAGGGGGCTAGTGGCTACACCTTC	CAWTPPWVEGASGYTF